The source of this T cell receptor (beta chain) is a study of blood T cell repertoires in COVID-19. Study-level background: Acute-phase and convalescent COVID-19 samples originated in the United States, Italy and Spain. The cDNA or gDNA used as material had been derived from T cells, B-cell-depleted T cells, or PBMCs.

As handled by the study authors: Reference gene primers were amplified, and this amplification served to estimate nucleated cell counts. Produced via immunoSEQ multiplex PCR; TCRdb's table is partial and in-frame only. That table is the source of V, J and clone size, and D and trimming were worked out from the DNA. Of approximately 15,000 clones in the sample, around 83% were seen once. Sequences were obtained from peripheral blood. This receptor was obtained from a man aged 35 to 55 with active or convalescent COVID-19.

DNA for the CDR3: TGTGCCAGCAGTTTACAGGGGGCCGCCTACAATGAGCAGTTCTTC. Its protein is CASSLQGAAYNEQFF. The J gene is TRBJ2-1, the V gene TRBV6-5; TRBD1 aligns across 9 bases. The CDR3 has 15 residues. Germline V gene sequence: CDR1 MNHEY, CDR2 SVGAGI. After removal of 4 bases from V and 2 bases from J, the junction contained 3 bases not matched to a gene.